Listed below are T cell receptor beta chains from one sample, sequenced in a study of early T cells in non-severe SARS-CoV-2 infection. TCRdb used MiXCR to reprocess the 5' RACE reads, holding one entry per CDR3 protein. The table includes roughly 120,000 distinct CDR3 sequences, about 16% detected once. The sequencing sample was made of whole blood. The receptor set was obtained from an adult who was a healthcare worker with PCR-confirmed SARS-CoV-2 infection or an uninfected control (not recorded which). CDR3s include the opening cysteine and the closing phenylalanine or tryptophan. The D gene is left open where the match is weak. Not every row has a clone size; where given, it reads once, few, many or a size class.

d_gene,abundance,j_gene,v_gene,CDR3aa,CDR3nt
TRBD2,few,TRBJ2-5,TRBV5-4,CASSFISGRGQETQYF,TGTGCCAGCAGCTTCATCTCGGGGAGGGGTCAAGAGACCCAGTACTTC
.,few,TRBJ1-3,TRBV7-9,CASSLGLWAAVGNTIYF,TGTGCCAGCAGCTTAGGACTTTGGGCAGCGGTCGGAAACACCATATATTTT
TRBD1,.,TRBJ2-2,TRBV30,CAWSARGRPSGELFF,TGTGCCTGGAGTGCCAGGGGGCGACCGTCCGGGGAGCTGTTTTTT
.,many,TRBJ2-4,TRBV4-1,CASSPEWAKNIQYF,TGCGCCAGCAGCCCCGAGTGGGCCAAAAACATTCAGTACTTC
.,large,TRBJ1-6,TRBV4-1,CASSQDHGTALNSPLHF,TGCGCCAGCAGCCAAGATCACGGGACGGCCCTTAATTCACCCCTCCACTTT
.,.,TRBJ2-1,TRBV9,CASTSQGFSSYNEQFF,TGTGCCAGCACGTCCCAGGGATTCAGCTCCTACAATGAGCAGTTCTTC
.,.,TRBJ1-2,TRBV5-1,CASSLAFSNYGYTF,TGCGCCAGCAGCTTGGCTTTCAGTAACTATGGCTACACCTTC
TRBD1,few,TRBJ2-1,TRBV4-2,CASSQVTGGVLVEQFF,TGTGCCAGCAGCCAGGTAACAGGGGGCGTCTTGGTTGAGCAGTTCTTC
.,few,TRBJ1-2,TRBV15,CATSRDYRTYGYTF,TGTGCCACCAGCAGAGACTATAGAACCTATGGCTACACCTTC
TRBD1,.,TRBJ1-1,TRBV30,CAWNRGPTEAFF,TGTGCCTGGAACAGGGGACCCACTGAAGCTTTCTTT
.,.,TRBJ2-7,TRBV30,CAWSPDSYEQYF,TGTGCCTGGAGTCCAGACTCCTACGAGCAGTACTTC
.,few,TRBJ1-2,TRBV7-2,CASSSVGNYGYTF,TGTGCCAGCAGCTCAGTAGGGAACTATGGCTACACCTTC
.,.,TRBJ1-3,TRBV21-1,CASNLDSPNSGNTIYF,TGTGCCAGCAACCTGGACAGCCCAAACTCTGGAAACACCATATATTTT
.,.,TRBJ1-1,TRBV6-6,CASLGEETEAFF,TGTGCCAGCCTGGGGGAGGAGACTGAAGCTTTCTTT
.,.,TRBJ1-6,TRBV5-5,CASSLGPENNSPLHF,TGTGCCAGCAGCTTGGGTCCAGAAAATAATTCACCCCTCCACTTT
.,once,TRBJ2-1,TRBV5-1,CASSYDTTSYNEQSF,TGCGCCAGCAGCTACGACACGACCTCCTACAATGAGCAGTCCTTC
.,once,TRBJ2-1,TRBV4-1,CASSQVSRGTEQFF,TGCGCCAGCAGCCAAGTTTCGAGGGGGACTGAGCAGTTCTTC
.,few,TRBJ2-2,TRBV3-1,CASIRTPNTGELFF,TGTGCCAGCATCAGGACACCGAACACCGGGGAGCTGTTTTTT
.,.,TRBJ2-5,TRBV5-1,CASSAGQIQETQYF,TGCGCCAGCAGCGCCGGGCAGATCCAAGAGACCCAGTACTTC
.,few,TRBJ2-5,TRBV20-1,CSTIPLMGQETQYF,TGCAGTACCATTCCTCTAATGGGGCAAGAGACCCAGTACTTC
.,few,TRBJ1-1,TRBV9,CASSVEFRGTEAFF,TGTGCCAGCAGCGTAGAATTCAGGGGCACTGAAGCTTTCTTT
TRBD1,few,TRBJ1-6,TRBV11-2,CASSAQGGSLHF,TGTGCCAGCAGCGCCCAGGGGGGTTCCCTCCACTTT
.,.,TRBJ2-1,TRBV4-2,CASSPLRGTIYNEQFF,TGTGCCAGCAGCCCCCTGCGGGGAACCATCTACAATGAGCAGTTCTTC
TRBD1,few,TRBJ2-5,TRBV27,CASREGQGRETQYF,TGTGCCAGCAGAGAAGGACAGGGGCGAGAGACCCAGTACTTC
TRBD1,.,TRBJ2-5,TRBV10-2,CASRAGTVYQETQYF,TGCGCCAGCAGGGCCGGGACAGTGTACCAAGAGACCCAGTACTTC
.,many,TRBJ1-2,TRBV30,CACYPRGYGYTF,TGTGCCTGCTACCCCCGGGGCTATGGCTACACCTTC